This passage covers 18 T cell receptor beta chains from one sample sequenced in a study of cytomegalovirus exposure and HLA in healthy donors. Use of 60 Vbeta and 13 Jbeta primers characterized the PCR. Assay used: immunoSEQ multiplex PCR; TCRdb lists only in-frame clones, some missing. The sample records 120,000 to 150,000 clones, over 70% being singletons. Specimen: PBMCs. These receptors were taken from a man aged 18 to 29 in good health and CMV-seronegative.

Regarding this clone: Its ends do not fully match the called genes, so a read error is possible. J is TRBJ2-5 and V is TRBV7-7; TRBD1 matches at 9 bases. The CDR3 sequence is 14 residues long. Germline V gives CDR1 SSHAT, CDR2 FNYEAQ (reference sequence). CDR3 region: CASSVTGGGETQYF. CDR3 in DNA: TGTGCTAGCAGCGTAACAGGGGGCGGCGAGACCCAGTACTTC.

This clone was seen a handful of times. V gene TRBV2 combines with J gene TRBJ1-5, with 7 bases lining up with TRBD1. Trimming took 5 bases from V and 2 from J; bases not matched to a gene: 3. Per the germline V gene, CDR1 is SNHLY and CDR2 is FYNNEI. The CDR3 has 14 amino acids. CDR3 bases: TGTGCCAGCAGTACAGGACAGGGCAATCAGCCCCAGCATTTT. The encoded protein is CASSTGQGNQPQHF.

This sequence joins TRBV7-2 and TRBJ1-6, with 8 nucleotides matching TRBD1. CDR1 and CDR2 (germline): SGHTA, FQGNSA. The CDR3 is 15 residues long. The V segment lost 1 base and the J segment 9 bases; nucleotides outside the gene matches: 5. The CDR3 DNA reads as TGTGCCAGCAGCTTAGAAGGACAGGGAGGTTCACCCCTCCACTTT. As protein: CASSLEGQGGSPLHF.

This clone was counted a few times. The genes are TRBV29-1 and TRBJ2-1; D might be TRBD2 (6 bases). From germline, CDR1 is SQVTM and CDR2 ANQGSEA. CDR3 length equals 15 residues. V dropped 7 bases and J dropped 2 bases, with 18 bases sitting between them. CDR3 nucleotides: TGCAGCGGCTGGGGGACTGGGACCGCCTACAATGAGCAGTTCTTC. Its translation: CSGWGTGTAYNEQFF.

The chain uses TRBV7-2 and TRBJ2-3; a weak D match, TRBD1 (6 bases). Deletions cut 9 bases from V and 3 bases from J, with 16 bases between. This CDR3 contains 14 residues. CDR1 and CDR2 from the germline V gene are SGHTA and FQGNSA. The CDR3 DNA follows: TGTGCCAGTGAAGGGCAGGGGTTGACAGATACGCAGTATTTT. Protein sequence: CASEGQGLTDTQYF.

The chain couples TRBV9 to TRBJ2-1, with 10 bases fitting TRBD1. CDR1 SGDLS and CDR2 YYNGEE come from the germline V gene. The junction had 4 bases not matched to a gene; V was cut back by 3 bases and J by 7 bases. CDR3 size: 14 residues. CDR3 residues: CASSGDRGLNEQFF. CDR3 nucleotides: TGTGCCAGCAGCGGCGACAGGGGGCTGAATGAGCAGTTCTTC.

The chain carries TRBV29-1 and TRBJ1-5, with 9 positions matching TRBD1. This CDR3 is built from 13 residues. Germline-derived CDR1 and CDR2 are SQVTM and ANQGSEA. Trimming at V came to 5 bases and at J to 7 bases, leaving 6 bases not matched to a gene. The DNA for the CDR3 is TGCAGCGTTCAACAGGGGGCCGGCCAGCCCCAGCATTTT. Residues: CSVQQGAGQPQHF.

This sequence joins TRBV9 and TRBJ2-5, with TRBD2 matching over 10 bases. The germline V gene encodes CDR1 SGDLS and CDR2 YYNGEE. The CDR3 is made up of 17 amino acids. The junction had 6 bases not matched to a gene; V was cut back by 0 bases and J by 1 base. In DNA, the CDR3 is TGTGCCAGCAGCGTAGGGGGTAGCGGGGGGCCCCAAGAGACCCAGTACTTC. Translated, it gives CASSVGGSGGPQETQYF. Filled out from reference TRBV9 and TRBJ2-5, the complete variable domain reads DSGVTQTPKHLITATGQRVTLRCSPRSGDLSVYWYQQSLDQGLQFLIQYYNGEERAKGNILERFSAQQFPDLHSELNLSSLELGDSALYFCASSVGGSGGPQETQYFGPGTRLLVL.

The chain links TRBV7-8 to TRBJ2-7, with a weak D call TRBD1 (6 bases). This CDR3 comprises 13 residues. Germline-derived CDR1 and CDR2 are SGHVS and FQNEAQ. The germline V and J ends were trimmed by 5 bases and 6 bases, with 14 bases remaining between them. The DNA for the CDR3 is TGTGCCAGCAGCCAGGGGCCGTCTCCCGAGCAGTACTTC. Translation: CASSQGPSPEQYF.

This chain uses TRBV29-1 with TRBJ1-6; 9 nucleotides match TRBD1. Per the germline V gene, CDR1 is SQVTM and CDR2 is ANQGSEA. The trim removed 7 bases at V and 0 bases at J, leaving 4 bases unmatched. This CDR3 comprises 15 residues. The CDR3 loop is CSDATGGSYNSPLHF. The DNA for the CDR3 is TGCAGCGACGCGACAGGGGGCTCCTATAATTCACCCCTCCACTTT.

The chain joins TRBV7-9 to TRBJ1-5, with TRBD1 matching 7 bases. Germline V CDR1 and CDR2: SEHNR, FQNEAQ (reference sequence). Trimming cost V 3 bases and J 2 bases; bases outside gene matches: 1. This CDR3 comprises 14 residues. In nucleotides, the CDR3 is TGTGCCAGCAGCTTCGGGACAGGCAATCAGCCCCAGCATTTT. Protein: CASSFGTGNQPQHF.

The chain couples TRBV19 to TRBJ2-2, with unresolved D. V was trimmed by 3 bases and J by 1 base, leaving 3 bases between them. The CDR3 is 13 residues long. CDR1 is LNHDA and CDR2 is SQIVND in the germline V gene (reference sequence). In nucleotides, the CDR3 is TGTGCCAGTAGTATCTTGAACACCGGGGAGCTGTTTTTT. As protein: CASSILNTGELFF.

The chain employs TRBV12-5 and TRBJ1-1, with D hard to call. V dropped 0 bases and J dropped 5 bases, with 22 bases sitting between them. CDR1 LGHNT and CDR2 FRNRAP come from the germline V gene. The CDR3 spans 18 residues. The chain's CDR3 is CASGLVLLGGSFRTEAFF. CDR3 nucleotides: TGTGCTAGTGGTTTGGTACTTTTAGGAGGATCCTTTAGGACTGAAGCTTTCTTT.

The chain recombines TRBV9 with TRBJ1-4; 7 bases align to TRBD1. With 4 bases clipped from V and 3 bases from J, the junction kept 6 bases outside the gene matches. The CDR3 runs to 15 residues. CDR1 SGDLS and CDR2 YYNGEE come from the germline V gene. DNA for the CDR3: TGTGCCAGCAGCCCACGGGACAGTTCTAATGAAAAACTGTTTTTT. It encodes CASSPRDSSNEKLFF.

The chain employs TRBV25-1 and TRBJ2-2; possible D gene TRBD2, 7 bases. Trimming removed 3 bases at V and 7 bases at J, with 18 bases between. Germline assignment: CDR1 MGHDK and CDR2 SYGVNS. CDR3 length: 16 amino acids. CDR3 loop: CASSDPGEGVIGELFF. The CDR3 DNA reads as TGTGCCAGCAGTGATCCTGGGGAGGGGGTAATCGGGGAGCTGTTTTTT.

This clone occurred a few times. This sequence joins TRBV6-4 and TRBJ2-5; 7 bases fit TRBD2. Germline CDR1 and CDR2: MRHNA and SNTAGT. This CDR3 has 15 residues. V was pared by 5 bases and J by 2 bases, with 8 bases of the junction left unmatched. Here the CDR3 reads CASSISSGEQETQYF. CDR3 DNA sequence: TGTGCCAGCAGTATTTCTAGCGGAGAACAAGAGACCCAGTACTTC.

The V gene is TRBV5-6, the J gene TRBJ2-3; no clear D gene. V shed 4 bases and J shed 7 bases, with 10 bases lying between them. This CDR3 comprises 12 residues. CDR1 is SGHDT and CDR2 is YYEEEE in the germline V gene. The CDR3: CASSVGLNTQYF. Written as DNA, the CDR3 is TGTGCCAGCAGCGTGGGTCTTAATACGCAGTATTTT.

The chain links TRBV18 to TRBJ1-2, with D maybe TRBD1 (6 bases). The CDR3 has 15 residues. Trimming stripped 3 bases from V and 8 bases from J, with 19 bases between. Germline CDR1 is KGHSH and CDR2 is LQKENI. The CDR3 loop reads CASSPLGPGQEGYTF. The CDR3 DNA reads as TGTGCCAGCTCACCTCTCGGCCCGGGACAAGAGGGCTACACCTTC.